This TCR beta chain comes out of a study of identical twins. Overall study results and limits: Less excess twin sharing appeared in beta out-of-frame sequences. Insertion counts were lower in abundant cord blood beta clonotypes, a trend that memory repertoires did not show.

CDR1 SGHAT and CDR2 FQNNGV come from the germline V gene. The CDR3 totals 22 residues. Through template switching, a universal primer site was introduced, and the cDNA contained unique molecular identifiers. TCRdb analysed the 5' RACE reads with MiXCR anew, one entry per CDR3 protein. The sample carries more than 1.5 million distinct CDR3 sequences, about 32% recorded once. Notes on this clonotype: Its antigen is not known. This sequence may be a read error, since a much larger clone differs from it by one base.

This clonotype originated in a newborn girl in good health. Input material: cord blood. The V call is TRBV11-2, the J call TRBJ2-4, with TRBD2 matching 8 bases. The CDR3 spells CASSLRFRPGLGVVGAKNVQYF. The CDR3 nucleotides are TGTGCCAGCAGTTTAAGGTTCCGACCGGGACTAGGCGTTGTCGGGGCCAAAAACGTTCAGTACTTC.